This entry lists 31 T cell receptor beta chains sequenced from one sample in a study of cytomegalovirus exposure and HLA in healthy donors (dated by TCRdb to between 2016 and 2019). Libraries were prepared through the immunoSEQ multiplex PCR assay. A mixture of 60 forward primers for TCR Vbeta segments and 13 reverse primers for TCR Jbeta segments was used in the multiplex PCR. Entries here come from immuneACCESS through TCRdb and include only in-frame sequences with V and J called. Some clones fail to appear in such tables; in the studies checked, an unresolved V gene covers under half of the shortfall, and the cause of the remainder is unknown. Counted in this sample were about 220,000 clones; roughly 88% of them appeared once. The top ten hold 0.71% of the sample. The sample consisted of PBMCs. These receptors all stem from a boy aged 2 to 9 in good health and CMV-seronegative.

The V call is TRBV29-1, the J call TRBJ2-1, with a tentative D call TRBD1 (6 bases). Trimming shortened V by 6 bases and J by 6 bases, and 21 bases separated the two germline ends. The CDR3 totals 15 residues. Germline assignment: CDR1 SQVTM and CDR2 ANQGSEA. This CDR3 reads CSVRSTGPIRNEQFF. The DNA of the CDR3 is TGCAGCGTACGTTCCACAGGGCCAATACGCAATGAGCAGTTCTTC.

The chain recombines TRBV5-6 with TRBJ1-6; D possibly corresponds to TRBD1 (5 bases). The V and J ends lost 0 bases and 10 bases respectively, with 11 bases between them. Germline V gene sequence: CDR1 SGHDT, CDR2 YYEEEE. There are 14 residues in the CDR3. The CDR3 loop reads CASSLAGLGSPLHF. CDR3 coding DNA: TGTGCCAGCAGCTTGGCGGGACTGGGGTCACCCCTCCACTTT.

The genes are TRBV5-1 and TRBJ1-2; 7 bases fit TRBD1. Germline-derived CDR1 and CDR2 are SGHRS and YFSETQ. The CDR3 has 15 residues. Trimming took 3 bases from V and 7 from J; bases not matched to a gene: 12. CDR3 nucleotides: TGCGCCAGCAGCTCGGAAGGGGACAGTAGCCGTGGCTACACCTTC. Translating it yields CASSSEGDSSRGYTF. Using reference TRBV5-1 and TRBJ1-2 for the parts outside the CDR3, the full variable domain is KAGVTQTPRYLIKTRGQQVTLSCSPISGHRSVSWYQQTPGQGLQFLFEYFSETQRNKGNFPGRFSGRQFSNSRSEMNVSTLELGDSALYLCASSSEGDSSRGYTFGSGTRLTVV.

The sample holds a few counts of this clone. This sequence joins TRBV19 and TRBJ1-4; D call uncertain. CDR1 and CDR2 from the germline V gene are LNHDA and SQIVND (reference sequence). Trimming shortened V by 7 bases and J by 7 bases, and 19 bases separated the two germline ends. This CDR3 region has 15 residues. CDR3 residues: CASNPARAEVEKLFF. The CDR3 DNA reads as TGTGCCAGTAACCCCGCGAGGGCGGAGGTTGAAAAACTGTTTTTT.

The chain links TRBV4-1 to TRBJ2-7; 7 nucleotides agree with TRBD1. The germline CDR1 and CDR2 sequences are MGHRA and YSYEKL. The CDR3 contains 16 residues. V dropped 4 bases and J dropped 5; count of bases not matched to a gene: 14. The CDR3 nucleotides are TGCGCCAGCAGCCTCCGGACAGGCCTCGAAAGGGACGAGCAGTACTTC. The encoded protein is CASSLRTGLERDEQYF.

The chain links TRBV6-1 to TRBJ2-7; 9 nucleotides agree with TRBD1. The germline V gene has CDR1 MNHNS and CDR2 SASEGT. The CDR3 extends over 14 amino acids. With 5 bases clipped from V and 2 bases from J, the junction kept 4 bases outside the gene matches. The CDR3 DNA is TGTGCCAGCAGTACAGGGGGCTCTGCCTACGAGCAGTACTTC. This codes for CASSTGGSAYEQYF.

To note about this clone: Sequence at one end of the junction differs from germline and may be a read error. DNA of the CDR3: TGTGCTAGCAGCTTACTTCCGGGTCAAGAGACCCAGTACTTC. It codes for CASSLLPGQETQYF. The chain combines TRBV7-7 with TRBJ2-5, with D unclear. The CDR3 sequence is 14 residues long. From germline, CDR1 is SSHAT and CDR2 FNYEAQ (reference sequence). Complete variable domain (other parts from reference TRBV7-7 and TRBJ2-5): GAGVSQSPRYKVTKRGQDVTLRCDPISSHATLYWYQQALGQGPEFLTYFNYEAQPDKSGLPSDRFSAERPEGSISTLTIQRTEQRDSAMYRCASSLLPGQETQYFGPGTRLLVL.

A note on this clone: This same CDR3 is encoded by further DNA sequences in the sample. This rearrangement joins TRBV27 to TRBJ2-1; D is perhaps TRBD1 (5 bases). The V end was cut by 6 bases, the J end by 8 bases, with 20 bases between. Germline lookup yields CDR1 MNHEY and CDR2 SMNVEV (reference sequence). The CDR3 is 15 residues long. This chain's CDR3 is CASSGYWGHRDEQFF. Written as DNA, the CDR3 is TGTGCCAGCAGCGGTTACTGGGGCCATCGGGATGAGCAGTTCTTC.

This chain joins TRBV29-1 and TRBJ1-2, with 12 bases fitting TRBD1. This CDR3 spans 14 amino acids. Germline V lookup: CDR1 SQVTM, CDR2 ANQGSEA. Unmatched junction bases numbered 6, after V lost 6 bases and J lost 4 bases. The CDR3 DNA reads TGCAGCGTAGAGGGACAGGGGGCTTCCTATGGCTACACCTTC. Its protein is CSVEGQGASYGYTF.

V gene TRBV6-5 combines with J gene TRBJ1-5, with D possibly being TRBD1 (5 bases). Trimming stripped 8 bases from V and 7 bases from J, with 21 bases between. The CDR3 is 15 amino acids. The germline gives CDR1 MNHEY, CDR2 SVGAGI. DNA for the CDR3: TGTGCCAGCCGCGGGCCAGGGAGGGTAGACCAGCCCCAGCATTTT. This encodes CASRGPGRVDQPQHF.

This clone was counted ten times or more. The J gene is TRBJ1-5, the V gene TRBV4-2; no definite D call. V lost 0 bases to trimming and J lost 6 bases, with 6 bases between them. The germline V gene has CDR1 LGHNA and CDR2 YNFKEQ. The CDR3 is made up of 13 amino acids. The CDR3 loop reads CASSQDIGQPQHF. The CDR3 DNA reads as TGTGCCAGCAGCCAAGATATCGGTCAGCCCCAGCATTTT.

J is TRBJ2-5 and V is TRBV6-4, with D hard to call. The CDR3 covers 15 residues. V lost 5 bases and J 5 bases, leaving 18 bases between the germline ends. From germline, CDR1 is MRHNA and CDR2 SNTAGT. Here the CDR3 reads CASSKTPNLQETQYF. In nucleotides, the CDR3 is TGTGCCAGCAGTAAGACCCCGAACCTACAGGAGACCCAGTACTTC.

V is TRBV5-8 and J is TRBJ1-1; D remains ambiguous. CDR3 length: 13 amino acids. The V and J ends lost 0 bases and 4 bases respectively, with 7 bases between them. Germline V gene sequence: CDR1 SGHTS, CDR2 YDEGEE. The CDR3 region has the DNA TGTGCCAGCAGCTTGGCGAGTGGCACTGAAGCTTTCTTT. Protein: CASSLASGTEAFF. The whole variable domain, filled in from reference TRBV5-8 and TRBJ1-1, reads EAGVTQSPTHLIKTRGQQATLRCSPISGHTSVYWYQQALGLGLQFLLWYDEGEERNRGNFPPRFSGRQFPNYSSELNVNALELEDSALYLCASSLASGTEAFFGQGTRLTVV.

V and J are TRBV19 and TRBJ1-1; 7 nucleotides agree with TRBD1. In germline, CDR1 is LNHDA, CDR2 SQIVND (reference sequence). CDR3 length equals 14 residues. Germline trimming cut 9 bases from V and 3 bases from J; bases unmatched to any gene: 10. The CDR3 nucleotides read TGTGCCAGCAAAGAGACAGGGTTTCACACTGAAGCTTTCTTT. Protein: CASKETGFHTEAFF.

The V and J genes are TRBV9 and TRBJ2-3; the match to TRBD2 covers 14 bases. CDR3 length: 16 amino acids. With V trimmed by 4 bases and J by 4 bases, 5 bases remained unmatched. Germline-derived CDR1 and CDR2 are SGDLS and YYNGEE. CDR3 sequence (DNA): TGTGCCAGCAGCCGCCGGACTAGCGGGAGGTCAGATACGCAGTATTTT. Translated, it gives CASSRRTSGRSDTQYF.

To note about this clone: One junction end disagrees with the germline gene, perhaps due to a read error. The chain couples TRBV15 to TRBJ2-7; TRBD1 aligns across 7 bases. Germline values: CDR1 LNHNV, CDR2 YYDKDF (reference sequence). The CDR3 has 13 amino acids. CDR3 amino acids: CAISAGGGYEQYF. The CDR3 DNA sequence: TGTGCCATCAGCGCAGGGGGTGGGTACGAGCAGTACTTC.

This chain connects TRBV30 to TRBJ2-1; no definite D call. The V gene's germline CDR1 is GTSNPN and CDR2 SVGIG (reference sequence). This CDR3 has 13 residues. V dropped 3 bases and J dropped 0 bases, with 6 bases sitting between them. The CDR3 reads CAWRRSSYNEQFF. The CDR3 DNA reads TGTGCCTGGAGGCGGAGCTCCTACAATGAGCAGTTCTTC.

The chain couples TRBV9 to TRBJ2-5, with 7 bases identical to TRBD2. Germline V gene lookup returns CDR1 SGDLS and CDR2 YYNGEE. The CDR3 covers 16 residues. J lost 1 base, V lost 1 base, and 7 bases had no gene match. The DNA of the CDR3 is TGTGCCAGCAGCGTATATTCCTGGGGGGGCCAAGAGACCCAGTACTTC. This codes for CASSVYSWGGQETQYF.

The gene calls are TRBV5-1 and TRBJ2-3; D is perhaps TRBD2 (5 bases). Germline V lookup: CDR1 SGHRS, CDR2 YFSETQ. The CDR3 is 14 amino acids. With 4 bases removed from V and 6 bases from J, the gap between germline ends came to 15 bases. The CDR3 protein is CASSLTSSPDTQYF. The CDR3 DNA follows: TGCGCCAGCAGCCTTACTAGTTCCCCCGATACGCAGTATTTT.

This clone was detected only once. The chain links TRBV5-1 to TRBJ2-2; tentatively, D is TRBD2 (5 bases). The CDR3 sequence is 14 residues long. Germline-derived CDR1 and CDR2 are SGHRS and YFSETQ. Trimming took off 5 bases at V and 5 bases at J, with 13 bases between the two ends. CDR3 nucleotides: TGCGCCAGCAGTAGATCAGGCGGGACCGGGGAGCTGTTTTTT. It translates to CASSRSGGTGELFF.

The J gene is TRBJ2-2, the V gene TRBV7-6; 10 positions match TRBD1. V trimming: 3 bases; J trimming: 3 bases; junction bases outside the gene matches: 4. The CDR3 loop spans 16 amino acids. The germline gives CDR1 SGHVS, CDR2 FNYEAQ. In DNA, the CDR3 is TGTGCCAGCAGCTTGGGACAGGGGCGTTACACCGGGGAGCTGTTTTTT. This encodes CASSLGQGRYTGELFF. Supplemented by reference TRBV7-6 and TRBJ2-2, the full variable domain reads GAGVSQSPRYKVTKRGQDVALRCDPISGHVSLYWYRQALGQGPEFLTYFNYEAQQDKSGLPNDRFSAERPEGSISTLTIQRTEQRDSAMYRCASSLGQGRYTGELFFGEGSRLTVL.

The V gene is TRBV6-1, the J gene TRBJ2-3; possible D gene TRBD2, 5 bases. The germline gives CDR1 MNHNS, CDR2 SASEGT. V lost 5 bases to trimming and J lost 4 bases, with 13 bases between them. The CDR3 runs to 14 residues. The CDR3 nucleotides read TGTGCCAGCAGTTTCACCACTAGATCAGATACGCAGTATTTT. Translated: CASSFTTRSDTQYF.

DNA for the CDR3: TGTGCCAGCAGCTTATACAGGCTGAACACTGAAGCTTTCTTT. This codes for CASSLYRLNTEAFF. The chain joins TRBV13 to TRBJ1-1, with D perhaps matching TRBD1 (5 bases). This CDR3 is 14 amino acids long. Germline CDR1 reads PRHDT; CDR2 reads FYEKMQ (reference sequence). V lost 2 bases and J 0 bases, leaving 7 bases between the germline ends. Based on the CDR3 plus reference TRBV13 and TRBJ1-1, the full variable domain is AAGVIQSPRHLIKEKRETATLKCYPIPRHDTVYWYQQGPGQDPQFLISFYEKMQSDKGSIPDRFSAQQFSDYHSELNMSSLELGDSALYFCASSLYRLNTEAFFGQGTRLTVV.

The V call is TRBV11-2, the J call TRBJ2-5, with a possible D match to TRBD2 (5 bases). Trimming took off 5 bases at V and 11 bases at J, with 15 bases between the two ends. The CDR3 length is 12 residues. CDR1 and CDR2 (germline): SGHAT, FQNNGV. Here the CDR3 reads CASSSDLREQYF. Here the CDR3 DNA reads TGTGCCAGCAGCAGCGATTTGAGGGAGCAGTACTTC.

The J gene is TRBJ2-1, the V gene TRBV11-3; D is possibly TRBD1 (5 bases). The CDR3 spans 16 residues. Germline assignment: CDR1 SGHNT and CDR2 YENEEA. Trimming pared 4 bases from V and 3 bases from J, leaving 16 bases between. The CDR3 region is CASSSNSGKRYNEQFF. The CDR3 DNA reads TGTGCCAGCAGCTCCAACTCAGGGAAGCGCTACAATGAGCAGTTCTTC.

The chain combines TRBV11-2 with TRBJ2-3, with 11 bases aligning to TRBD2. This CDR3 region has 14 residues. The germline V gene has CDR1 SGHAT and CDR2 FQNNGV. V trimming: 8 bases; J trimming: 3 bases; junction bases outside the gene matches: 4. CDR3 region: CASEASGRTDTQYF. The CDR3 bases are TGTGCCAGCGAGGCTAGCGGGAGGACAGATACGCAGTATTTT.

The chain is built from TRBV5-1 and TRBJ1-1; D possibly corresponds to TRBD1 (5 bases). The V gene lost 5 bases and the J gene lost 0 bases, with 14 bases spanning the gap. This CDR3 is built from 15 residues. Germline lookup yields CDR1 SGHRS and CDR2 YFSETQ. The CDR3 DNA follows: TGCGCCAGCAGGATCACCGGGACTTTGAACACTGAAGCTTTCTTT. Its translation: CASRITGTLNTEAFF.

The genes are TRBV6-5 and TRBJ1-5; a weak D match, TRBD1 (5 bases). In germline, CDR1 is MNHEY, CDR2 SVGAGI. This CDR3 contains 13 residues. Between the trimmed V and J ends, which lost 8 bases and 6 bases, there was a span of 14 bases. CDR3 in amino acids: CASAYDRLQPQHF. As DNA, the CDR3 is TGTGCCAGCGCGTACGACAGACTTCAGCCCCAGCATTTT.

The chain joins TRBV5-5 to TRBJ1-5; 10 bases are shared with TRBD1. CDR1 is SGHKS and CDR2 is YYEKEE in the germline V gene (reference sequence). Unmatched junction bases numbered 6, after V lost 0 bases and J lost 3 bases. The CDR3 is made up of 17 amino acids. For the CDR3, the DNA is TGTGCCAGCAGCTTGGACGGACAGGGGGTGATCAATCAGCCCCAGCATTTT. Amino acid sequence: CASSLDGQGVINQPQHF.

Turning to this clone: A read error is likely, as this CDR3 ends without the conserved phenylalanine or tryptophan. This chain joins TRBV27 and TRBJ1-2; D not certain. V lost 4 bases to trimming and J lost 8 bases, with 23 bases between them. The CDR3 loop spans 16 amino acids. Germline assignment: CDR1 MNHEY and CDR2 SMNVEV (reference sequence). The CDR3, as DNA: TGTGCCAGCAGTTCCCTCACAGTGGCGGCGACGGGGGGCTACACCGTC. It yields the protein CASSSLTVAATGGYTV.

The CDR3 loop is CAWTTSGGPRVEQFF. CDR3 DNA sequence: TGTGCCTGGACGACTAGCGGGGGGCCACGCGTTGAGCAGTTCTTC. The gene calls are TRBV30 and TRBJ2-1, with 13 nucleotides matching TRBD2. From germline, CDR1 is GTSNPN and CDR2 SVGIG (reference sequence). The CDR3 loop spans 15 amino acids. The junction had 9 bases not matched to a gene; V was cut back by 4 bases and J by 9 bases.